The entry below describes one T cell receptor (beta chain). These data come from a study of control samples from healthy donors and cancer patients. The table came from immunoSEQ multiplex PCR; TCRdb's copy has only in-frame clones and leaves some out. Of about 140,000 clones in the sample, roughly 92% were seen once. CDR1 SSHAT and CDR2 FNYEAQ come from the germline V gene (reference sequence). The CDR3 length is 18 residues. Trimming took off 5 bases at V and 9 bases at J, with 26 bases between the two ends. This TCR was sampled from a man aged 25 to 40 in good health. The specimen was blood. J is TRBJ2-6 and V is TRBV7-7, with D unresolved. The CDR3 nucleotides are TGTGCCAGCAGCCTTAGGAGTAAGGCCACAAAGTCGGACAACGTCCTGACTTTC. This translates into CASSLRSKATKSDNVLTF.